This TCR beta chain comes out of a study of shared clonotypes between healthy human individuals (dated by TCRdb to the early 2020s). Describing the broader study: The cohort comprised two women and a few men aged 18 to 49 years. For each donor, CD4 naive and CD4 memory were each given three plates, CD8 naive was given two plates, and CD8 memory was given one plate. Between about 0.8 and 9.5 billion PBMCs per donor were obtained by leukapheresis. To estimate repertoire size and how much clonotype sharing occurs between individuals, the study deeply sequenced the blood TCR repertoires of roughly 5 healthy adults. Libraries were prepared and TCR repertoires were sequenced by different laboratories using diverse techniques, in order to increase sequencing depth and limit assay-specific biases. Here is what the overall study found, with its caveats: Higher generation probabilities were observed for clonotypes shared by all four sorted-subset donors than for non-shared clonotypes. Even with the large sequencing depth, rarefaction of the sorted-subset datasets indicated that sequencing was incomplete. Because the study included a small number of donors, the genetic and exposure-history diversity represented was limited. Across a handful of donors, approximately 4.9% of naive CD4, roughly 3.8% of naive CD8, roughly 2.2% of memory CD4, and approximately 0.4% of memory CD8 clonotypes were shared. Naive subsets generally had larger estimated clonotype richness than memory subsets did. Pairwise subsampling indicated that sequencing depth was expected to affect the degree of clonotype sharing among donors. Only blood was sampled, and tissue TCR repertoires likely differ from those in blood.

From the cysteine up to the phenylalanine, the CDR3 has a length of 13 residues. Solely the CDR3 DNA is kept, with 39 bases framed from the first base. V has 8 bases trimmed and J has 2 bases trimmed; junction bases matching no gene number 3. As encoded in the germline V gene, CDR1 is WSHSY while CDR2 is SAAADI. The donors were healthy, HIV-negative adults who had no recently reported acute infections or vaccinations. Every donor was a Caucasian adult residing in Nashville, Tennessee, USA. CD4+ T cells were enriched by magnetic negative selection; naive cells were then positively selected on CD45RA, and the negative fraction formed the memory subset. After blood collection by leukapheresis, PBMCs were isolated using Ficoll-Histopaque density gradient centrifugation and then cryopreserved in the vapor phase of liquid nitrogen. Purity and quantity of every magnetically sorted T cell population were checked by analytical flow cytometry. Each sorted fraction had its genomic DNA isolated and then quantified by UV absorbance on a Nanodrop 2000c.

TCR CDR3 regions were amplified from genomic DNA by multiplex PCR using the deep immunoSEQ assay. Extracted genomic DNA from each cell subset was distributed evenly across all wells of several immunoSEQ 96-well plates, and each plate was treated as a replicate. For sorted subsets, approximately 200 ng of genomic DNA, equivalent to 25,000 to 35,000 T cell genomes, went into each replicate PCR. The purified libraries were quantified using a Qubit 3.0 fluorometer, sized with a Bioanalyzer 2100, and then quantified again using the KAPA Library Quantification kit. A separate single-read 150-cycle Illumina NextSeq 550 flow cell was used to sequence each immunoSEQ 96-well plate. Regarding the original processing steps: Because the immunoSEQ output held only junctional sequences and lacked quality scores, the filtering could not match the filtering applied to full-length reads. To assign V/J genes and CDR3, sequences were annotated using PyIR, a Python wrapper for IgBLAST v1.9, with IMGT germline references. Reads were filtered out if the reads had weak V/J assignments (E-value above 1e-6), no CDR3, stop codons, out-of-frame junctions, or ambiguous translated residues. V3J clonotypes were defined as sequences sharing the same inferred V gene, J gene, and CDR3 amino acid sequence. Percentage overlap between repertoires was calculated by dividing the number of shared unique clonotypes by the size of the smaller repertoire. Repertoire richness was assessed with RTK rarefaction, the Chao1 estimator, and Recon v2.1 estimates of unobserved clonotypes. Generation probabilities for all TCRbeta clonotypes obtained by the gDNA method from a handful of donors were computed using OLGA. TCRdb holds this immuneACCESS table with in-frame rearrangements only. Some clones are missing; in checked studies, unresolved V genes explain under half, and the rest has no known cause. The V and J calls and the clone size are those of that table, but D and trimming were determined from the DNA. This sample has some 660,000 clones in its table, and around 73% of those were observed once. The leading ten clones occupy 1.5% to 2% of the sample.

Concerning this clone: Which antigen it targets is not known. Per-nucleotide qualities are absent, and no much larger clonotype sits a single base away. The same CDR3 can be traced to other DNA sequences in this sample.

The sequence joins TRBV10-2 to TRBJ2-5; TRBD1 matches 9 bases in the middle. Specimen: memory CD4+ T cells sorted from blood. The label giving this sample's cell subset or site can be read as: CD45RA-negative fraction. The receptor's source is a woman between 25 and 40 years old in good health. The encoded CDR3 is CASGGQGQETQYF. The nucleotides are TGCGCCAGCGGGGGACAGGGACAAGAGACCCAGTACTTC.